The rows below give T cell receptor beta chains drawn from one sample of a study of PD-L1 blockade in urothelial cancer. Using immunoSEQ multiplex PCR, the repertoire was profiled, and TCRdb retains in-frame clones only, with some absent. Found here are roughly 56,000 clones, roughly four fifths of them singletons; the top ten hold 4.5%. Sequencing used PBMCs, obtained around atezolizumab (anti-PD-L1) treatment. These receptor sequences come from a man in his 70s with urothelial cancer. Both conserved end residues are part of each CDR3. The D gene is left open where the match is weak. A row's size may be missing; if present it is once, few, many or a size class.

clone_size j_call v_call d_call cdr3_aa cdr3_nt
- TRBJ2-5 TRBV11-3 - CASSLGIGNQETQYF TGTGCCAGCAGCTTAGGAATCGGGAACCAAGAGACCCAGTACTTC
- TRBJ2-6 TRBV19 - CASSDDRTSGANVLTF TGTGCCAGTAGTGACGACAGGACCTCTGGGGCCAACGTCCTGACTTTC
- TRBJ2-2 TRBV27 - CASSSPQGSFTGELFF TGTGCCAGCAGTTCCCCCCAGGGGTCGTTCACCGGGGAGCTGTTTTTT
- TRBJ1-1 TRBV11-2 - CASSADRNTEAFF TGTGCCAGCAGCGCCGACAGGAACACTGAAGCTTTCTTT
- TRBJ2-7 TRBV6-6 - CASNHGGNEQYF TGTGCCAGCAACCATGGGGGCAACGAGCAGTACTTC
once TRBJ2-1 TRBV2 - CASSVYVSSYNEQFF TGTGCCAGCAGTGTTTACGTTAGCTCCTACAATGAGCAGTTCTTC
- TRBJ2-1 TRBV9 TRBD2 CASSVVEAGLANNEQFF TGTGCCAGCAGCGTAGTAGAGGCCGGACTAGCGAACAATGAGCAGTTCTTC
few TRBJ2-3 TRBV5-6 TRBD1 CASSFGSGTGRYTDTQYF TGTGCCAGCAGCTTTGGTTCCGGGACAGGGCGCTACACAGATACGCAGTATTTT
- TRBJ2-3 TRBV6-5 TRBD1 CASRSPGQGTDTQYF TGTGCCAGCAGATCACCGGGACAGGGCACAGATACGCAGTATTTT
- TRBJ2-3 TRBV27 TRBD1 CASRPTGGAGTDTQYF TGTGCCAGCAGACCTACAGGGGGCGCCGGCACAGATACGCAGTATTTT
- TRBJ2-5 TRBV11-2 TRBD2 CASSLDGRVEETQYF TGTGCCAGCAGCTTAGACGGGAGGGTAGAAGAGACCCAGTACTTC
few TRBJ1-1 TRBV29-1 - CSVGDTEAFF TGCAGCGTTGGCGACACTGAAGCTTTCTTT
- TRBJ2-3 TRBV11-3 TRBD2 CASSLGAGDGGQYF TGTGCCAGCAGCTTAGGAGCGGGAGACGGGGGGCAGTATTTT
few TRBJ1-1 TRBV19 TRBD1 CASSTGQGTYTEAFF TGTGCCAGTAGTACCGGACAGGGAACCTACACTGAAGCTTTCTTT
- TRBJ1-2 TRBV5-1 - CASSLDSSIYGYTF TGCGCCAGCAGCTTGGACAGTTCGATCTATGGCTACACCTTC
- TRBJ1-2 TRBV30 TRBD1 CAWSAPLGGQGGRGYTF TGTGCCTGGAGTGCGCCCCTCGGGGGACAGGGCGGCAGGGGCTACACCTTC
- TRBJ2-1 TRBV19 - CASSRRQNEQFF TGTGCCAGTAGTAGGAGACAGAATGAGCAGTTCTTC
- TRBJ1-3 TRBV19 - CASSRGLSTGNTIYF TGTGCCAGTAGTAGAGGTCTTTCGACTGGAAACACCATATATTTT
- TRBJ2-3 TRBV5-1 - CASSRRADTQYF TGCGCCAGCAGCAGGAGGGCAGATACGCAGTATTTT
few TRBJ2-7 TRBV11-2 - CASSLGRGKPYEQYF TGTGCCAGCAGCCTAGGGAGAGGAAAACCCTACGAGCAGTACTTC
- TRBJ1-1 TRBV4-2 - CASSQDAGSRSEAFF TGTGCCAGCAGCCAAGATGCGGGGTCGCGTTCTGAAGCTTTCTTT
- TRBJ2-7 TRBV28 TRBD1 CASSVDRGVYEQYF TGTGCCAGCAGTGTGGACAGGGGAGTCTACGAGCAGTACTTC